This TCR beta chain was recovered during a study of blood T cell repertoires in COVID-19. J gave up 3 bases and V 8 bases, and 5 bases lay outside the gene matches. Germline values: CDR1 GTSNPN, CDR2 SVGIG (reference sequence). The CDR3 is 12 residues long. Assay: immunoSEQ multiplex PCR; the TCRdb copy retains only in-frame clones and omits some. The sample yields about 130,000 clones, about 79% seen once. Sequencing was done on a sample of peripheral blood. The chain uses TRBV30 and TRBJ1-1; 8 positions agree with TRBD1. This clonotype was sampled from a woman between 50 and 59 years old with acute or convalescent COVID-19. The CDR3 nucleotides read TGTGCCGCCGGACAGGGAGACACTGAAGCTTTCTTT. This codes for CAAGQGDTEAFF.